This T cell receptor beta chain was recorded in a study of CD8+CD57+ T cells in acquired aplastic anemia. Germline V gene lookup returns CDR1 SEHNR and CDR2 FQNEAQ (reference sequence). Trimming cost V 1 base and J 0 bases, with 19 bases left between them. There are 19 residues in the CDR3. This clonotype was detected many times. Patients picked for sequencing had shown CD8+CD57+ cell expansion detected by flow cytometry. Genomic DNA served as template for TCR beta VDJ and CDR3 profiling. Via MiXCR, TCRdb re-called the reads, giving one row per CDR3 protein. The data hold around 290,000 distinct CDR3 sequences, with 56% observed a single time.

This chain uses TRBV7-9 with TRBJ2-1, with D possibly being TRBD2 (6 bases). Sequenced sample: sorted CD4+, CD8+, or CD8+CD57+ T cells (not recorded which) from PBMCs. The receptor's source is a human donor with aplastic anemia. The CDR3 nucleotides read TGTGCCAGCAGCTTAGTGTTGGGAGGAGCCCCGAGCTCCTACAATGAGCAGTTCTTC. As protein: CASSLVLGGAPSSYNEQFF.